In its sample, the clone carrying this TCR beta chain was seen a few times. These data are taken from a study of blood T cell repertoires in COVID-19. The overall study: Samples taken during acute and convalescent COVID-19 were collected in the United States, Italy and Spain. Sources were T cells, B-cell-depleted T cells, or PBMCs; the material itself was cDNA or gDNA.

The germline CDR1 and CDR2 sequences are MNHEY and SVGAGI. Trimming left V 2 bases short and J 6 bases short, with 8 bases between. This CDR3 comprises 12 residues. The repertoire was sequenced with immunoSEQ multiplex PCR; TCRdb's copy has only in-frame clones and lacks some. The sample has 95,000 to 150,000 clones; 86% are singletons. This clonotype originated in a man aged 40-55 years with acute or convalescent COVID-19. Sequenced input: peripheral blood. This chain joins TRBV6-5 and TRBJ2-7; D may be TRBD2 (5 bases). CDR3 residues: CASSYVGGEQYF. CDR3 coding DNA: TGTGCCAGCAGTTACGTTGGAGGCGAGCAGTACTTC.